Presented here are 16 T cell receptor beta chains from one specimen sequenced in a study of beta chain features in type 1 diabetes. The study reverse transcribed the entire isolated RNA, so it sequenced expressed TCRB transcripts. The protocol was immunoSEQ multiplex PCR, while the TCRdb copy is restricted to in-frame clones and leaves out a portion. The sample carries almost 350,000 clones, roughly 8% recorded once. The sequenced sample consisted of central memory CD4+ T cells from blood. The source of these receptors is a woman aged 18-29 years in good health.

This clone was found many times. This chain connects TRBV6-6 to TRBJ2-1; possibly TRBD1 or TRBD2 for D (5 bases each). Trimming cost V 7 bases and J 0 bases, with 10 bases left between them. CDR3 length: 14 amino acids. Looked up from germline, CDR1 is MNHNY and CDR2 is SVGAGI (reference sequence). CDR3 residues: CASIGESSYNEQFF. For the CDR3, the DNA is TGTGCCAGCATAGGGGAGAGCTCCTACAATGAGCAGTTCTTC.

This clone was counted only a few times. The V and J genes are TRBV27 and TRBJ1-1; D not certain. Trimming took 8 bases from V and 1 from J, leaving 2 bases between them. The CDR3 is made up of 10 amino acids. Germline CDR1 reads MNHEY; CDR2 reads SMNVEV (reference sequence). CDR3: CASSNTEAFF. The CDR3 DNA sequence: TGTGCCAGCTCGAACACTGAAGCTTTCTTT.

V and J are TRBV27 and TRBJ2-7; no definite D call. V gave up 2 bases and J gave up 6 bases, with 11 bases separating them. Germline V gene lookup returns CDR1 MNHEY and CDR2 SMNVEV (reference sequence). The CDR3 is 13 residues long. CDR3: CASSLELGGEQYF. CDR3 coding DNA: TGTGCCAGCAGTTTAGAATTGGGTGGCGAGCAGTACTTC.

This chain links TRBV7-2 with TRBJ1-5; D perhaps matches TRBD1 (5 bases). The CDR3 length is 13 residues. Germline CDR1 is SGHTA and CDR2 is FQGNSA. Trimming shortened V by 5 bases and J by 5 bases, and 10 bases separated the two germline ends. CDR3 region: CASSGTADQPQHF. CDR3 coding DNA: TGTGCCAGCAGCGGGACTGCTGATCAGCCCCAGCATTTT.

The chain carries TRBV4-1 and TRBJ1-5; the D is unclear. The CDR3 is made up of 13 amino acids. Germline V CDR1 and CDR2: MGHRA, YSYEKL. Trimming took 0 bases from V and 5 from J, leaving 5 bases between them. CDR3 in DNA: TGCGCCAGCAGCCAAGAGGGAGATCAGCCCCAGCATTTT. Its protein is CASSQEGDQPQHF.

V is TRBV10-3 and J is TRBJ2-7; TRBD1 matches 8 bases. The V segment lost 4 bases and the J segment 4 bases; nucleotides outside the gene matches: 12. This CDR3 is built from 16 residues. Germline V lookup: CDR1 ENHRY, CDR2 SYGVKD. The CDR3 sequence: CAISGRQGSAVYEQYF. The CDR3 DNA reads TGTGCCATCAGTGGACGACAGGGGAGTGCGGTATACGAGCAGTACTTC.

In this sample, this clone turned up a few times. The V call is TRBV12-5, the J call TRBJ2-1; D uncertain. Germline-derived CDR1 and CDR2 are LGHNT and FRNRAP. Trimming left V 0 bases short and J 4 bases short, with 13 bases between. The CDR3 totals 16 residues. The CDR3, as DNA: TGTGCTAGTGGTTTGGTACAAGGCGGAGCTTACAATGAGCAGTTCTTC. Translating it yields CASGLVQGGAYNEQFF.

This clone was counted between two and nine times. This chain uses TRBV4-1 with TRBJ1-3; D remains ambiguous. This CDR3 contains 15 residues. Germline V gives CDR1 MGHRA, CDR2 YSYEKL. V lost 0 bases to trimming and J lost 0 bases, with 6 bases between them. The CDR3 sequence is CASSQDPGSGNTIYF. CDR3 DNA sequence: TGCGCCAGCAGCCAAGATCCGGGCTCTGGAAACACCATATATTTT.

This clone was seen a few times. The V and J genes are TRBV4-1 and TRBJ2-3; D call uncertain. Looked up from germline, CDR1 is MGHRA and CDR2 is YSYEKL. Between the trimmed V and J ends, which lost 1 base and 3 bases, there was a span of 14 bases. This CDR3 has 16 residues. This CDR3 is CASSQVDLVITDTQYF. Here the CDR3 DNA reads TGCGCCAGCAGCCAAGTAGATCTCGTTATTACAGATACGCAGTATTTT.

The V gene is TRBV6-5, the J gene TRBJ2-1, with D tentatively TRBD1 or TRBD2 (5 bases each). Trimming stripped 7 bases from V and 1 base from J, with 14 bases between. This CDR3 has 15 amino acids. Per the germline V gene, CDR1 is MNHEY and CDR2 is SVGAGI. This chain's CDR3 is CASIKSRGSYNEQFF. CDR3 nucleotides: TGTGCCAGCATTAAATCGAGGGGATCCTACAATGAGCAGTTCTTC.

There are a few counts of this clone. V and J are TRBV5-1 and TRBJ1-4, with D possibly TRBD1 on 6 matching bases. CDR3 size: 15 residues. The ends were cut back, 5 bases at V and 4 bases at J, with 15 bases in the middle. Germline assignment: CDR1 SGHRS and CDR2 YFSETQ. The DNA of the CDR3 is TGCGCCAGCAGTTATTCCGGGACAAATAATGAAAAACTGTTTTTT. Protein product: CASSYSGTNNEKLFF.

This clone was seen more than once but under ten times. The chain employs TRBV6-6 and TRBJ2-6; no clear D gene. CDR1 and CDR2 (germline): MNHNY, SVGAGI (reference sequence). The CDR3 is 14 residues long. V gave up 5 bases and J gave up 4 bases, with 9 bases separating them. The CDR3 is CASSTLTGANVLTF. The CDR3 bases are TGTGCCAGCAGTACGCTCACAGGGGCCAACGTCCTGACTTTC.

This clone was found a few times. The chain links TRBV7-2 to TRBJ1-2; no firm D call. From germline, CDR1 is SGHTA and CDR2 FQGNSA. V lost 5 bases and J lost 4, with 14 bases in between. This CDR3 is built from 14 residues. The chain's CDR3 is CASSRWAGGYGYTF. The CDR3 DNA reads as TGTGCCAGCAGCCGATGGGCGGGAGGCTATGGCTACACCTTC.

The chain couples TRBV6-7 to TRBJ2-4; 11 nucleotides line up with TRBD2. TRBV6-7 is treated as an ORF (open reading frame) with a function not yet certain. V lost 2 bases and J lost 0; bases outside the gene matches: 12. The CDR3 covers 20 residues. CDR3 DNA: TGTGCCAGCAGTTACGATGGGGCTAGCGGGAGGCAAATAGCCAAAAACATTCAGTACTTC. This encodes CASSYDGASGRQIAKNIQYF.

Comments on this clone: This specimen includes other DNA sequences encoding the same CDR3. This sequence joins TRBV11-1 and TRBJ2-5; 13 bases agree with TRBD2. V gave up 5 bases and J gave up 2 bases; unmatched junction bases: 2. The CDR3 is 15 residues long. Germline CDR1 is SGHAT and CDR2 is FQDESV (reference sequence). The CDR3 sequence: CASSQGLAGQETQYF. DNA of the CDR3: TGTGCCAGCAGCCAGGGACTAGCGGGGCAAGAGACCCAGTACTTC. The variable domain in full, with the rest retrieved from reference TRBV11-1 and TRBJ2-5, is EAEVAQSPRYKITEKSQAVAFWCDPISGHATLYWYRQILGQGPELLVQFQDESVVDDSQLPKDRFSAERLKGVDSTLKIQPAELGDSAMYLCASSQGLAGQETQYFGPGTRLLVL.

The chain combines TRBV11-2 with TRBJ2-3; D call uncertain. Germline V gene data show CDR1 as SGHAT and CDR2 as FQNNGV. V was cut by 1 base and J by 7 bases, with 3 bases left in between. The CDR3 is 11 residues long. The CDR3 DNA sequence: TGTGCCAGCAGCTTAGGGAATACGCAGTATTTT. It translates to CASSLGNTQYF.